Below, 21 T cell receptor beta chains from the same sample are listed, as sequenced in a study of blood T cell repertoires in COVID-19. The protocol was immunoSEQ multiplex PCR, while the TCRdb copy is restricted to in-frame clones and leaves out a portion. This table has some 28,000 clones, 87% appearing once. What was sequenced was peripheral blood. Receptors were obtained from a human donor in a cohort sampled during active COVID-19.

Comment on this clone: Sequence at one end of the junction differs from germline and may be a read error. The J gene is TRBJ2-3, the V gene TRBV7-8; TRBD1 agrees at 9 bases. The CDR3 has 12 amino acids. In germline, CDR1 is SGHVS, CDR2 FQNEAQ. The CDR3 sequence is CASSRTGTGSHF. The DNA for the CDR3 is TGTGCCAGCAGCCGGACCGGGACAGGGTCACATTTT.

This chain connects TRBV25-1 to TRBJ2-1; TRBD2 aligns across 12 bases. V lost 4 bases to trimming and J lost 15 bases; unmatched junction nucleotides: 7. The CDR3 totals 13 residues. CDR1 and CDR2 (germline): MGHDK, SYGVNS. The CDR3 region is CASSGLAGGLWFF. CDR3 sequence (DNA): TGTGCCAGCAGTGGGCTAGCGGGAGGGCTATGGTTCTTC.

The chain joins TRBV30 to TRBJ1-3; D is unresolved. Germline V gene lookup returns CDR1 GTSNPN and CDR2 SVGIG (reference sequence). CDR3 size: 12 residues. V was pared by 2 bases and J by 0 bases, with 2 bases between. The CDR3 protein is CAWSLSGNTIYF. Here the CDR3 DNA reads TGTGCCTGGAGTCTCTCTGGAAACACCATATATTTT.

The chain couples TRBV6-5 to TRBJ1-3, with a possible D match to TRBD1 (5 bases). The germline V gene has CDR1 MNHEY and CDR2 SVGAGI. This CDR3 spans 14 amino acids. Trimming stripped 6 bases from V and 2 bases from J, with 11 bases between. In DNA, the CDR3 is TGTGCCAGCAGGGGGGGACGAGCTGGAAACACCATATATTTT. Translated: CASRGGRAGNTIYF.

The chain uses TRBV7-9 and TRBJ1-2, with 8 bases fitting TRBD1. This CDR3 region has 17 residues. Germline V gene data show CDR1 as SEHNR and CDR2 as FQNEAQ (reference sequence). V lost 2 bases to trimming and J lost 0 bases; unmatched junction nucleotides: 8. CDR3: CASSLNPGGQANYGYTF. The DNA of the CDR3 is TGTGCCAGCAGCTTAAATCCGGGGGGACAGGCTAACTATGGCTACACCTTC. Based on the CDR3 plus reference TRBV7-9 and TRBJ1-2, the full variable domain is DTGVSQNPRHKITKRGQNVTFRCDPISEHNRLYWYRQTLGQGPEFLTYFQNEAQLEKSRLLSDRFSAERPKGSFSTLEIQRTEQGDSAMYLCASSLNPGGQANYGYTFGSGTRLTVV.

The V gene is TRBV7-9, the J gene TRBJ2-5; D is ambiguous. Germline assignment: CDR1 SEHNR and CDR2 FQNEAQ (reference sequence). Deletions cut 4 bases from V and 5 bases from J, with 2 bases between. CDR3 size: 10 residues. In DNA form, the CDR3 reads TGTGCCAGCAGCTCGGAGACCCAGTACTTC. Amino acids: CASSSETQYF.

This sequence joins TRBV19 and TRBJ2-5; 11 bases are a match to TRBD2. The J segment lost 7 bases and the V segment lost 7 bases, leaving 11 bases of the junction unmatched. The germline gives CDR1 LNHDA, CDR2 SQIVND (reference sequence). The CDR3 contains 15 residues. The CDR3 sequence is CASTDSGGARGTQYF. The CDR3 nucleotides read TGTGCCAGTACTGATAGCGGGGGGGCCAGGGGGACCCAGTACTTC.

The chain recombines TRBV19 with TRBJ1-2; TRBD1 aligns across 8 bases. The V and J ends lost 9 bases and 1 base, in that order; junction bases with no gene match: 10. The CDR3 loop spans 15 amino acids. Germline V gene data show CDR1 as LNHDA and CDR2 as SQIVND (reference sequence). The chain's CDR3 is CASDRGGPLNYGYTF. The DNA for the CDR3 is TGTGCCAGCGACAGGGGAGGACCTCTTAACTATGGCTACACCTTC. The full variable domain, in which reference TRBV19 and TRBJ1-2 provide the parts outside the CDR3, is DGGITQSPKYLFRKEGQNVTLSCEQNLNHDAMYWYRQDPGQGLRLIYYSQIVNDFQKGDIAEGYSVSREKKESFPLTVTSAQKNPTAFYLCASDRGGPLNYGYTFGSGTRLTVV.

V is TRBV5-1 and J is TRBJ1-1; no clear D. Deletions cut 0 bases from V and 0 bases from J, with 12 bases between. This CDR3 has 16 residues. Per the germline V gene, CDR1 is SGHRS and CDR2 is YFSETQ. The CDR3 sequence: CASSLEGSGMNTEAFF. Here the CDR3 DNA reads TGCGCCAGCAGCTTGGAAGGGAGTGGCATGAACACTGAAGCTTTCTTT.

This chain joins TRBV7-2 and TRBJ1-1; D is uncertain. Germline assignment: CDR1 SGHTA and CDR2 FQGNSA. V lost 3 bases and J 5 bases, leaving 10 bases between the germline ends. This CDR3 is 13 amino acids long. The CDR3: CASSFNLLTEAFF. Here the CDR3 DNA reads TGTGCCAGCAGCTTTAACCTATTGACTGAAGCTTTCTTT.

V is TRBV11-2 and J is TRBJ2-1; possibly TRBD2 for D (7 bases). Germline V lookup: CDR1 SGHAT, CDR2 FQNNGV. The CDR3 length is 16 residues. Between the trimmed V and J ends, which lost 0 bases and 8 bases, there was a span of 17 bases. CDR3 sequence: CASSLDHGGGADEQFF. CDR3 in DNA: TGTGCCAGCAGCTTAGATCATGGTGGGGGGGCGGATGAGCAGTTCTTC.

The chain couples TRBV9 to TRBJ2-7, with D possibly being TRBD1 (5 bases). V lost 0 bases to trimming and J lost 1 base, with 20 bases between them. CDR1 and CDR2 from the germline V gene are SGDLS and YYNGEE. The CDR3 has 18 amino acids. The CDR3 here is CASSVGLAGSGLSYEQYF. Written as DNA, the CDR3 is TGTGCCAGCAGCGTAGGTTTGGCTGGGTCAGGGTTATCCTACGAGCAGTACTTC.

The gene calls are TRBV3-1 (or the pseudogene TRBV3-2) and TRBJ1-3; 7 bases map to TRBD1. Germline-derived CDR1 and CDR2 are LGHDT and YNNKEL (reference sequence). The CDR3 consists of 14 residues. V lost 4 bases and J lost 2; bases outside the gene matches: 2. The CDR3 region has the DNA TGTGCCAGCAGCCGACAGGGTACTGGAAACACCATATATTTT. Residues: CASSRQGTGNTIYF.

The chain recombines TRBV2 with TRBJ2-5; a possible D gene is TRBD1 (5 bases). CDR3 length equals 12 residues. Trimming cost V 5 bases and J 4 bases, with 8 bases left between them. Germline V lookup: CDR1 SNHLY, CDR2 FYNNEI. The CDR3 nucleotides read TGTGCCAGCAGTCGACAGCTAGAGACCCAGTACTTC. It is translated as CASSRQLETQYF.

The chain carries TRBV3-1 (or the pseudogene TRBV3-2) and TRBJ1-5; 9 positions agree with TRBD1. V was pared by 2 bases and J by 4 bases, with 3 bases of the junction left unmatched. Germline V gene lookup returns CDR1 LGHDT and CDR2 YNNKEL (reference sequence). The CDR3 loop spans 15 amino acids. The CDR3 bases are TGTGCCAGCAGCCAACAAGGACAGGGGAATCAGCCCCAGCATTTT. Its translation: CASSQQGQGNQPQHF.

This clone has just a few counts. The rearrangement uses TRBV6-1 and TRBJ1-5, with TRBD1 identical over 12 bases. Per the germline V gene, CDR1 is MNHNS and CDR2 is SASEGT. The length of the CDR3 is 18 residues. Unmatched junction bases numbered 14, after V lost 4 bases and J lost 7 bases. DNA for the CDR3: TGTGCCAGCAGTGCCGGGACAGGGGGCGTAGCCCGACGGCAGCCCCAGCATTTT. Its protein product is CASSAGTGGVARRQPQHF.

This clone has just one count. This chain uses TRBV11-2 with TRBJ2-3; D unclear. There are 11 residues in the CDR3. Per the germline V gene, CDR1 is SGHAT and CDR2 is FQNNGV. V lost 5 bases and J lost 6, with 6 bases in between. Written as DNA, the CDR3 is TGTGCCAGCAGCCACGGGGATACGCAGTATTTT. This gives the protein CASSHGDTQYF.

The J gene is TRBJ2-3, the V gene TRBV7-9, with a tentative D call TRBD2 (5 bases). The V gene lost 5 bases and the J gene lost 1 base, with 10 bases spanning the gap. Germline V gene lookup returns CDR1 SEHNR and CDR2 FQNEAQ (reference sequence). This CDR3 spans 14 amino acids. For the CDR3, the DNA is TGTGCCAGCAGCCATCCTAGCCGCACAGATACGCAGTATTTT. This encodes CASSHPSRTDTQYF.

The rearrangement uses TRBV18 and TRBJ1-2; the match to TRBD1 covers 9 bases. Germline V CDR1 and CDR2: KGHSH, LQKENI. V trimming: 4 bases; J trimming: 8 bases; junction bases outside the gene matches: 11. The CDR3 contains 15 residues. In nucleotides, the CDR3 is TGTGCCAGCTCACAATCCTCGGACAGGGGTGAGGGCTACACCTTC. Protein sequence: CASSQSSDRGEGYTF.

The chain is built from TRBV2 and TRBJ1-1; TRBD1 is a possible D gene (5 bases). Germline values: CDR1 SNHLY, CDR2 FYNNEI. The length of the CDR3 is 13 residues. Trimming took 7 bases from V and 5 from J, leaving 14 bases between them. CDR3 region: CASNTQTETEAFF. DNA of the CDR3: TGTGCCAGCAATACACAGACAGAAACTGAAGCTTTCTTT.

This clone has just a few counts. The V and J genes are TRBV19 and TRBJ2-2; 8 bases agree with TRBD1. Losses at the gene ends were 1 base for V and 1 base for J; bases not matched to a gene: 2. CDR3 length: 16 residues. Germline lookup yields CDR1 LNHDA and CDR2 SQIVND (reference sequence). CDR3 sequence: CASSIVGTGNTGELFF. Here the CDR3 DNA reads TGTGCCAGTAGTATAGTCGGGACAGGGAACACCGGGGAGCTGTTTTTT.